The next 26 T cell receptor beta chains were all read from a single sample in a study of T cells expressing NK-cell markers. TCRdb processed the 5' RACE reads again and assigns one entry to each CDR3 protein, with no DNA. The sample totals 150,000 to 180,000 distinct CDR3 sequences. The sequenced sample was blood T cells: a sorted CD56 or NKG2C T cell subset, CD4+ or CD8+ T cells, or bulk PBMC T cells (not recorded which). Receptor source: a woman aged 45-65 years in good health.

The CDR3 loop reads CASSSLLGRGDQPQHF. The J gene is TRBJ1-5, the V gene TRBV28; the TCRdb call, TRBD1, lacks DNA for checking. The germline V gene has CDR1 MDHEN and CDR2 SYDVKM. This CDR3 spans 16 amino acids.

The rearrangement joins TRBV4-1 to TRBJ2-1. CDR1 and CDR2 from the germline V gene are MGHRA and YSYEKL. The CDR3 contains 17 residues. CDR3 amino acids: CASSPKAIRTPYNEQFF.

The chain employs TRBV2 and TRBJ1-3. Germline-derived CDR1 and CDR2 are SNHLY and FYNNEI. CDR3 length: 13 amino acids. CDR3 sequence reads: CASSLLWGNTIYF.

The CDR3 sequence: CASSSRSIGDTQYF. This sequence joins TRBV5-4 and TRBJ2-3; there is no DNA to check the TCRdb D call of TRBD2. CDR1 and CDR2 from the germline V gene are SGHNT and YYREEE (reference sequence). The CDR3 contains 14 residues.

The chain uses TRBV7-9 and TRBJ2-3. The CDR3 extends over 13 amino acids. Per the germline V gene, CDR1 is SEHNR and CDR2 is FQNEAQ (reference sequence). CDR3: CASSLGYGDTQYF.

The rearrangement joins TRBV15 to TRBJ2-2; lacking DNA, the TRBD1 call made by TCRdb goes unchecked. CDR3 size: 15 residues. Germline V gene data show CDR1 as LNHNV and CDR2 as YYDKDF (reference sequence). CDR3 residues: CATGGQGVDTGELFF.

V is TRBV12-3 or TRBV12-4 and J is TRBJ1-4; the TRBD1 assignment by TCRdb is unverifiable without DNA. CDR3 length: 15 amino acids. The CDR3 loop is CASSYRDGRNEKLFF.

The chain carries TRBV7-9 and TRBJ2-1; TCRdb returns TRBD1, unconfirmable since there is no DNA. CDR3 length equals 16 residues. Per germline, CDR1 SEHNR and CDR2 FQNEAQ (reference sequence). CDR3 sequence reads: CASSPETGFRYNEQFF. The whole variable domain, filled in from reference TRBV7-9 and TRBJ2-1, reads DTGVSQNPRHKITKRGQNVTFRCDPISEHNRLYWYRQTLGQGPEFLTYFQNEAQLEKSRLLSDRFSAERPKGSFSTLEIQRTEQGDSAMYLCASSPETGFRYNEQFFGPGTRLTVL.

The chain recombines TRBV12-3 or TRBV12-4 with TRBJ2-7; there is no DNA to check the TCRdb D call of TRBD1. The CDR3 loop spans 15 amino acids. CDR3 sequence: CASNLGLATSYEQYF.

This chain connects TRBV11-2 to TRBJ2-1; TCRdb gives TRBD1 as the D gene, but with no DNA this cannot be confirmed. Germline CDR1 is SGHAT and CDR2 is FQNNGV. This CDR3 spans 16 amino acids. CDR3 in amino acids: CASSEPGTGKNNEQFF.

The chain couples TRBV4-2 to TRBJ1-3; TCRdb's assignment of TRBD1 cannot be checked, as there is no DNA. This CDR3 has 16 residues. The V gene's germline CDR1 is LGHNA and CDR2 YNFKEQ. The CDR3 spells CASSQEVGAGGNTIYF.

This chain connects TRBV7-7 to TRBJ2-5; the TRBD2 assignment by TCRdb is unverifiable without DNA. The germline gives CDR1 SSHAT, CDR2 FNYEAQ (reference sequence). This CDR3 contains 14 residues. This chain's CDR3 is CASSLVGTSGTQYF.

V usage is TRBV5-1 and J usage is TRBJ1-1. Germline CDR1 is SGHRS and CDR2 is YFSETQ. The CDR3 has 13 residues. CDR3 amino acids: CASSLGDLPEAFF.

The gene calls are TRBV7-9 and TRBJ2-1; TCRdb returns TRBD2, unconfirmable since there is no DNA. Germline assignment: CDR1 SEHNR and CDR2 FQNEAQ (reference sequence). The CDR3 covers 15 residues. The chain's CDR3 is CASSSRTADHNEQFF.

The chain joins TRBV20-1 to TRBJ2-7; TCRdb returns TRBD2, unconfirmable since there is no DNA. There are 13 residues in the CDR3. CDR1 and CDR2 (germline): DFQATT, SNEGSKA (reference sequence). CDR3 loop: CSASAGPVDEQYF.

This chain links TRBV12-3 or TRBV12-4 with TRBJ1-2; as DNA is missing, the TRBD1 call by TCRdb cannot be tested. The CDR3 totals 15 residues. CDR3 region: CASSTGAGGTDGYTF.

The chain employs TRBV6-5 and TRBJ1-1; TCRdb designates TRBD1, a call that cannot be tested without DNA. Germline CDR1 MNHEY, CDR2 SVGAGI. There are 12 residues in the CDR3. The chain's CDR3 is CASTKPGWEAFF.

This chain joins TRBV5-1 and TRBJ2-1; there is no DNA to check the TCRdb D call of TRBD1. This CDR3 has 16 amino acids. The germline V gene has CDR1 SGHRS and CDR2 YFSETQ. This chain's CDR3 is CASSPSRTGADNEQFF.

This chain's CDR3 is CASSLQWRGYTGELFF. This chain uses TRBV27 with TRBJ2-2; TCRdb selects TRBD1, and the lack of DNA leaves this call unchecked. Germline CDR1 MNHEY, CDR2 SMNVEV (reference sequence). The CDR3 totals 16 residues.

The chain is built from TRBV6-5 and TRBJ1-4; the D gene TCRdb calls, TRBD1, cannot be checked with no DNA. From germline, CDR1 is MNHEY and CDR2 SVGAGI. The CDR3 length is 14 residues. The CDR3 sequence: CASSGGATNEKLFF.

The gene calls are TRBV6-2 or TRBV6-3 and TRBJ2-2; with no DNA, the TCRdb D assignment of TRBD2 cannot be verified. This CDR3 has 19 amino acids. From germline, CDR1 is MNHEY and CDR2 SVGEGT. CDR3 in amino acids: CATLWDGTSGRGRTGELFF.

The J gene is TRBJ2-3, the V gene TRBV5-1. This CDR3 has 12 amino acids. CDR1 is SGHRS, CDR2 YFSETQ, per germline. CDR3 sequence: CASSLYRDTQYF. The variable domain in full, completed from reference TRBV5-1 and TRBJ2-3, reads KAGVTQTPRYLIKTRGQQVTLSCSPISGHRSVSWYQQTPGQGLQFLFEYFSETQRNKGNFPGRFSGRQFSNSRSEMNVSTLELGDSALYLCASSLYRDTQYFGPGTRLTVL.

The chain has TRBV7-9 and TRBJ2-7; the TRBD1 assignment by TCRdb is unverifiable without DNA. CDR3 size: 17 residues. Germline V CDR1 and CDR2: SEHNR, FQNEAQ (reference sequence). The CDR3 protein is CASSGTGPGKTPYEQYF.

V gene TRBV27 combines with J gene TRBJ1-1; no DNA is available, so the TRBD1 call from TCRdb remains unchecked. CDR3 length: 14 amino acids. Looked up from germline, CDR1 is MNHEY and CDR2 is SMNVEV (reference sequence). CDR3: CASSPPGKNTEAFF.

The rearrangement links TRBV28 to TRBJ1-1; TCRdb's D call of TRBD1 is untestable without DNA. The CDR3 totals 13 residues. CDR1 and CDR2 (germline): MDHEN, SYDVKM. Here the CDR3 reads CAISLTGNTEAFF.

The rearrangement uses TRBV6-5 and TRBJ2-1; TCRdb gives TRBD1 as the D gene, but with no DNA this cannot be confirmed. CDR3 length equals 14 residues. The germline gives CDR1 MNHEY, CDR2 SVGAGI. CDR3 protein: CASSYSGGENEQFF.